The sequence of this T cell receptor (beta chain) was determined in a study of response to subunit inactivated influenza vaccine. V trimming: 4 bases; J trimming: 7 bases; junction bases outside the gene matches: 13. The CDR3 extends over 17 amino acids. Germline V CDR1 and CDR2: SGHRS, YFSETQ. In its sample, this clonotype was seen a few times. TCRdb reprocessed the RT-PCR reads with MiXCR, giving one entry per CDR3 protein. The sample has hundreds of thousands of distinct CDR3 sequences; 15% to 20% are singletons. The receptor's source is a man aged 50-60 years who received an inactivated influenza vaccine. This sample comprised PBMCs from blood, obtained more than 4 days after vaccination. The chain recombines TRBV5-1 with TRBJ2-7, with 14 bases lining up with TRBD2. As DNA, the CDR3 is TGCGCCAGCAGCCCGGGACTAGCGGGGGCCCTGACAGGGGAGCAGTACTTC. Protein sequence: CASSPGLAGALTGEQYF.